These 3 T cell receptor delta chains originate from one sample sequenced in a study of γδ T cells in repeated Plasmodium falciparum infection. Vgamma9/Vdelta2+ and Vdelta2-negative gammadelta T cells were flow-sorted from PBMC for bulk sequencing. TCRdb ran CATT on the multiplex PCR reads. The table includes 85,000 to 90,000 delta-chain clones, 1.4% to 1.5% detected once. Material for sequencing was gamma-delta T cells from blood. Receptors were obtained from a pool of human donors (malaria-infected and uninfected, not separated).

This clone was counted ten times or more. CDR3 loop: CALGELRASGGVLGCGDKLIF. The CDR3 bases are TGTGCTCTTGGGGAACTTAGAGCCTCGGGAGGGGTACTGGGCTGCGGCGATAAACTCATCTTT. The chain combines TRDV1 with TRDJ1; a possible D gene is TRDD3 (6 bases). TCRdb lists no J gene, so it was determined here by aligning the DNA to germline. Germline V lookup: CDR1 TSWWSYY, CDR2 QGS. The CDR3 is 21 residues long. V was pared by 0 bases and J by 4 bases, with 30 bases between.

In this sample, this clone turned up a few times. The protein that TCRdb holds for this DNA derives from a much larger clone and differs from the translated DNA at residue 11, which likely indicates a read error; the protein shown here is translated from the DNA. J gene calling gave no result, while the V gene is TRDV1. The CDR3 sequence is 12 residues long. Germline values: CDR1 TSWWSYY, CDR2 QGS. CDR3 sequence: CALGDPKGELTF. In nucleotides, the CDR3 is TGTGCTCTTGGGGATCCCAAGGGGGAACTCACCTTT.

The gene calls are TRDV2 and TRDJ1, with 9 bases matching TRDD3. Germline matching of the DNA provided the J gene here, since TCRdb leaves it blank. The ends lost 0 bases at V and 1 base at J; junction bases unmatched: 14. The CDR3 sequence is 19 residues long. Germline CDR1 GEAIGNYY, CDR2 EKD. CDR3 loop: CACDTGAAGGSGVTDKLIF. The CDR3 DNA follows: TGTGCCTGTGACACCGGTGCAGCTGGGGGATCCGGGGTCACCGATAAACTCATCTTT.